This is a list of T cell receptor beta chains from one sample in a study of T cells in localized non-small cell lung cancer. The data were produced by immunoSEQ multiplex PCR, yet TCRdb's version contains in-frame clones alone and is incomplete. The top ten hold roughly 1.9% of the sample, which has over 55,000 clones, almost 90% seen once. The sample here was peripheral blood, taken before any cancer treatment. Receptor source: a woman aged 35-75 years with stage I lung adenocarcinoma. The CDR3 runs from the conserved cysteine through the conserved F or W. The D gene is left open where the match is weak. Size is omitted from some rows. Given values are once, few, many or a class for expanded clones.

DNA: TGTGCCAGTAATCCTGCTTTCGGGCAGCCCTACGAGCAGTACTTC
CDR3: CASNPAFGQPYEQYF
D: NA
size: NA
V: TRBV19
J: TRBJ2-7

DNA: TGTGCCAGCAGCTCTATCGTCCTGGGGGGAGAGACCCAGTACTTC
CDR3: CASSSIVLGGETQYF
D: NA
size: once
V: TRBV5-6
J: TRBJ2-5

DNA: TGTGCCAGCAGCTTGGGACTAGCGGGCAACACAGATACGCAGTATTTT
CDR3: CASSLGLAGNTDTQYF
D: TRBD2
size: NA
V: TRBV9
J: TRBJ2-3

DNA: TGTGCCAGCAGTGAAAGGGGTGGGGCCAACGTCCTGACTTTC
CDR3: CASSERGGANVLTF
D: NA
size: few
V: TRBV2
J: TRBJ2-6

DNA: TGTGCCAGCAGCTCGGACAGGAACACCGGGGAGCTGTTTTTT
CDR3: CASSSDRNTGELFF
D: NA
size: NA
V: TRBV7-3
J: TRBJ2-2

DNA: TGCGCCAGCAGCCAGGCCATTAACTATGGCTACACCTTC
CDR3: CASSQAINYGYTF
D: NA
size: NA
V: TRBV4-3
J: TRBJ1-2

DNA: TGTGCCAGCAGTTTATACCCCTCCGTGGGACAGGGCCCAAACTATGGCTACACCTTC
CDR3: CASSLYPSVGQGPNYGYTF
D: TRBD1
size: NA
V: TRBV28
J: TRBJ1-2

DNA: TGCGCCAGCAGTGAAGGGACTTCAATTGGGCCCCAGCATTTT
CDR3: CASSEGTSIGPQHF
D: NA
size: NA
V: TRBV10-2
J: TRBJ1-5

DNA: TGTGCCAGCAGCTTGCCCATCGGGGAGACCCAGTACTTC
CDR3: CASSLPIGETQYF
D: NA
size: NA
V: TRBV7-8
J: TRBJ2-5

DNA: TGCAGCGCCCCAGCACCCATTGATGCGTTCTTC
CDR3: CSAPAPIDAFF
D: NA
size: NA
V: TRBV29-1
J: TRBJ2-1

DNA: TGTGCCAGCAGCTTAGGTCAGGGTGCCAAAAACATTCAGTACTTC
CDR3: CASSLGQGAKNIQYF
D: NA
size: NA
V: TRBV7-3
J: TRBJ2-4

DNA: TGTGCCAGCAGTTATAACGACCTCCAGAAAGGCTACACCTTC
CDR3: CASSYNDLQKGYTF
D: NA
size: once
V: TRBV6-5
J: TRBJ1-2

DNA: TGTGCCAGCAGCTTCGGCAGCTCCTACAATGAGCAGTTCTTC
CDR3: CASSFGSSYNEQFF
D: NA
size: few
V: TRBV7-8
J: TRBJ2-1

DNA: TGTGCCAGCAGGAGGGGGGCCCAAGGGCCCCAGCATTTT
CDR3: CASRRGAQGPQHF
D: NA
size: NA
V: TRBV6-1
J: TRBJ1-5

DNA: TGTGCCACCCGAGGGGGAAACAATCAGCCCCAGCATTTT
CDR3: CATRGGNNQPQHF
D: NA
size: NA
V: TRBV6-5
J: TRBJ1-5

DNA: TGTGCCAGTAGTCCTCGGACTGGAGGGACAGATACGCAGTATTTT
CDR3: CASSPRTGGTDTQYF
D: NA
size: NA
V: TRBV19
J: TRBJ2-3

DNA: TGTGCCAGCAGCCGATTGGAGGACAGGGGTTATGGAAACACCATATATTTT
CDR3: CASSRLEDRGYGNTIYF
D: TRBD1
size: NA
V: TRBV7-2
J: TRBJ1-3

DNA: TGTGCCTGGAGTGCTACTAGCGGTTTTAATGAGCAGTTCTTC
CDR3: CAWSATSGFNEQFF
D: TRBD2
size: NA
V: TRBV30
J: TRBJ2-1

DNA: TGTGCCAGCACCTCGGGGGCTAGCGGGAGTCCCGGGAGGGTCTACGAGCAGTACTTC
CDR3: CASTSGASGSPGRVYEQYF
D: TRBD2
size: NA
V: TRBV28
J: TRBJ2-7

DNA: TGTGCCAGCAGCTTAGACTTCTATGGCTACACCTTC
CDR3: CASSLDFYGYTF
D: NA
size: NA
V: TRBV7-2
J: TRBJ1-2

DNA: TGTGCAAGTCGCTTAGCGTACCCCCCCCTCGGGACTAGCGGTTCTTACGAGCAGTACTTC
CDR3: CASRLAYPPLGTSGSYEQYF
D: NA
size: NA
V: TRBV12-2
J: TRBJ2-7

DNA: TGCGCCAGCAGCCAAGGGGCCCTTAGTCCCGGGGAGCTGTTTTTT
CDR3: CASSQGALSPGELFF
D: NA
size: NA
V: TRBV4-3
J: TRBJ2-2

DNA: TGTGCCAGCAAAGACAGGGGGCTCCTTCCCTACAATGAGCAGTTCTTC
CDR3: CASKDRGLLPYNEQFF
D: TRBD1
size: NA
V: TRBV28
J: TRBJ2-1

DNA: TGTGCCAGCAGCTTACCGGGGGATCAGCCCCAGCATTTT
CDR3: CASSLPGDQPQHF
D: NA
size: NA
V: TRBV5-6
J: TRBJ1-5

DNA: TGTGCCAGCAGGTTCAGGGAAGGCAATCAGCCCCAGCATTTT
CDR3: CASRFREGNQPQHF
D: NA
size: NA
V: TRBV6-1
J: TRBJ1-5

DNA: TGTGCCAGCAGTGAAGCGGCGTTAGGAGTGGGTCAGCCCCAGCATTTT
CDR3: CASSEAALGVGQPQHF
D: NA
size: NA
V: TRBV2
J: TRBJ1-5

DNA: TGTGCCAGCAGTGATTATTTGGGACAGGGGTTTGGCGAGCAGTACTTC
CDR3: CASSDYLGQGFGEQYF
D: TRBD1
size: NA
V: TRBV6-1
J: TRBJ2-7

DNA: TGTGCAAGTCGCTTTCCCCGGACGGACGGTCCAGGTCCCCTCCACTTT
CDR3: CASRFPRTDGPGPLHF
D: NA
size: NA
V: TRBV12-2
J: TRBJ1-6

DNA: TGTGCCAGCAGTCCTCTGGACAGAGGGACTGAAGCTTTCTTT
CDR3: CASSPLDRGTEAFF
D: NA
size: NA
V: TRBV28
J: TRBJ1-1

DNA: TGTGCCAGCAGCCTACCCGGGACAGGGCCCCAAGAGACCCAGTACTTC
CDR3: CASSLPGTGPQETQYF
D: TRBD1
size: NA
V: TRBV28
J: TRBJ2-5

DNA: TGTGCCAGCAGTCCGGGGCGGACAGACATGCGAGGGCCCCAGCATTTT
CDR3: CASSPGRTDMRGPQHF
D: NA
size: NA
V: TRBV7-9
J: TRBJ1-5

DNA: TGTGCCAGCAGCGGCTACTCCTACGAGCAGTACTTC
CDR3: CASSGYSYEQYF
D: NA
size: NA
V: TRBV25-1
J: TRBJ2-7

DNA: TGTGCCAGCAGCGTCACTTATGGGGTAGCGGCAACCTACGAGCAGTACTTC
CDR3: CASSVTYGVAATYEQYF
D: NA
size: NA
V: TRBV7-2
J: TRBJ2-7

DNA: TGTGCCAGCAGCAGGGACAGGGGGCTAGACGAGCAGTACTTC
CDR3: CASSRDRGLDEQYF
D: TRBD1
size: NA
V: TRBV7-9
J: TRBJ2-7

DNA: TGTGCCAGCAGCTTGGGATCCACCCCGAACACTGAAGCTTTCTTT
CDR3: CASSLGSTPNTEAFF
D: NA
size: NA
V: TRBV5-4
J: TRBJ1-1

DNA: TGTGCCAGCAGCCACGATGTTCAGGAGCAGTACTTC
CDR3: CASSHDVQEQYF
D: NA
size: NA
V: TRBV7-8
J: TRBJ2-7

DNA: TGCGCCAGCAGCCAAGGGGGAGATGGACAGCCCCAGCATTTT
CDR3: CASSQGGDGQPQHF
D: NA
size: NA
V: TRBV4-1
J: TRBJ1-5

DNA: TGTGCCAGCAGCGAAGGGACCCCCTACGAGCAGTACTTC
CDR3: CASSEGTPYEQYF
D: NA
size: NA
V: TRBV5-6
J: TRBJ2-7

DNA: TGTGCCAGCAGTGCACCGGGACTGGGGCAGTTCTTC
CDR3: CASSAPGLGQFF
D: NA
size: once
V: TRBV6-5
J: TRBJ2-1

DNA: TGCGCCAGCAGCGCCGGGACTCTTGGCGAGACAGATACGCAGTATTTT
CDR3: CASSAGTLGETDTQYF
D: NA
size: NA
V: TRBV5-1
J: TRBJ2-3

DNA: TGTGCCAGCAGCTTGGATAACCAAGAGACCCAGTACTTC
CDR3: CASSLDNQETQYF
D: NA
size: NA
V: TRBV5-4
J: TRBJ2-5

DNA: TGTGCCAGCAGCTCTGGACAGCCCGGGATGTTCTTC
CDR3: CASSSGQPGMFF
D: NA
size: NA
V: TRBV7-9
J: TRBJ2-1

DNA: TGCAGCGTTGAAAGGGGTTTGGACACTGAAGCTTTCTTT
CDR3: CSVERGLDTEAFF
D: NA
size: NA
V: TRBV29-1
J: TRBJ1-1

DNA: TGTGCCAGCAGCCCCTGGGCAAAGGATATCAATGAGCAGTTCTTC
CDR3: CASSPWAKDINEQFF
D: NA
size: NA
V: TRBV7-8
J: TRBJ2-1

DNA: TGTGCCAGCAGTTTAGAAGTAAGTGGTGGCTATGGCTACACCTTC
CDR3: CASSLEVSGGYGYTF
D: NA
size: NA
V: TRBV28
J: TRBJ1-2

DNA: TGTGCCAGCAGTTTCCAGCCGGGTGAGCAGTACTTC
CDR3: CASSFQPGEQYF
D: NA
size: NA
V: TRBV28
J: TRBJ2-7

DNA: TGTGCCAGCGCAAAGGACAGCAGGAACTATGGCTACACCTTC
CDR3: CASAKDSRNYGYTF
D: NA
size: NA
V: TRBV2
J: TRBJ1-2

DNA: TGTGCCAGCCTGCCCGGAGCAGGGCTCTACAATGAGCAGTTCTTC
CDR3: CASLPGAGLYNEQFF
D: NA
size: few
V: TRBV7-2
J: TRBJ2-1

DNA: TGTGCCAGCAGCCCCGCAAGGGGAAAGGGCTACACCTTC
CDR3: CASSPARGKGYTF
D: NA
size: NA
V: TRBV5-5
J: TRBJ1-2

DNA: TGTGCCTGGAGGGAAGGGGGGTGGTCTGGCTACACCTTC
CDR3: CAWREGGWSGYTF
D: NA
size: NA
V: TRBV30
J: TRBJ1-2

DNA: TGTGCCAGCAGCCGGGTCTCGAACACCGGGGAGCTGTTTTTT
CDR3: CASSRVSNTGELFF
D: NA
size: once
V: TRBV27
J: TRBJ2-2

DNA: TGTGCCAGCAGCGCACGTCCAGGGGAAATAAGGTTTACTGAAGCTTTCTTT
CDR3: CASSARPGEIRFTEAFF
D: NA
size: NA
V: TRBV9
J: TRBJ1-1

DNA: TGTGCCAGCAGTCGACAGGGTTTCTATGGCTACACCTTC
CDR3: CASSRQGFYGYTF
D: TRBD1
size: NA
V: TRBV27
J: TRBJ1-2

DNA: TGTGCCAGCAGTGCCGGGACTGTAGCCAAAAACATTCAGTACTTC
CDR3: CASSAGTVAKNIQYF
D: NA
size: NA
V: TRBV6-5
J: TRBJ2-4

DNA: TGCAGCGTTCACAGGGGGCACGACACTGAAGCTTTCTTT
CDR3: CSVHRGHDTEAFF
D: TRBD1
size: NA
V: TRBV29-1
J: TRBJ1-1

DNA: TGTGCTAGTGGCCGCGGGACTAGCGGGAGTGCCGGGGAGCTGTTTTTT
CDR3: CASGRGTSGSAGELFF
D: TRBD2
size: NA
V: TRBV12-5
J: TRBJ2-2

DNA: TGTGCCAGCAAACAGGGGACGACTTCTTCACCCCTCCACTTT
CDR3: CASKQGTTSSPLHF
D: TRBD1
size: NA
V: TRBV2
J: TRBJ1-6